This TCR beta chain was recovered during a study of cytomegalovirus exposure and HLA in healthy donors. Broader study findings: Likely technical artifact: a cluster of highly shared sequence variants. Earlier findings revealed that most TCR beta V segments proved productive either about 90% or about 30% of the time. A later analysis reportedly identified an Asian-associated ancestry cluster as carrying fewer N-insertions than the roughly 720-donor mean. Despite most TCR sequences being rare, some public TCRs occurred in many donors.

The V end was cut by 5 bases, the J end by 7 bases, with 9 bases between. Germline V CDR1 and CDR2: MNHEY, SMNVEV (reference sequence). The CDR3 extends over 13 amino acids. Regarding this clone: Its matching antigen is unknown.

In the PCR, 60 Vbeta and 13 Jbeta primers were used. Profiling relied on immunoSEQ multiplex PCR, and the TCRdb table lists in-frame clones only, not all of them. The sample yields approximately 260,000 clones, roughly 91% seen once. The sequence was collected from a girl between 2 and 10 years old in good health and CMV-seronegative. V is TRBV27 and J is TRBJ1-6, with D unresolved. Sequenced sample: PBMCs. The CDR3 region is CASSPAANSPLHF. As DNA, the CDR3 is TGTGCCAGCAGTCCCGCTGCGAATTCACCCCTCCACTTT.